This T cell receptor beta chain comes out of a study of CD8 T cells in Susac syndrome. Sequencing of TCR beta was undertaken in CD8+ and CD4+ T cells derived from blood. Germline CDR1 and CDR2: MNHEY and SVGEGT. The CDR3 covers 15 residues. Trimming left V 7 bases short and J 1 base short, with 13 bases between. RNA amounts of 0.5 to 1 ug underwent reverse transcription with random hexamers. Across 54 Vbeta and 13 Jbeta, TCR beta CDR3 was amplified with immunoSEQ multiplex PCR. From the immunoSEQ multiplex PCR reads, TCRdb called clonotypes with MiXCR, one entry per CDR3 protein. The table has about 160,000 distinct CDR3 sequences, 80% to 95% seen once.

This receptor was identified in a human donor in good health. Sample: CD4+ T cells from PBMCs. The V call is TRBV6-2 or TRBV6-3, the J call TRBJ2-2; D uncertain. The chain's CDR3 is CASNSAQRNTGELFF. In DNA, the CDR3 is TGTGCCAGCAATAGTGCCCAGCGGAACACCGGGGAGCTGTTTTTT.